This T cell receptor (beta chain) was documented in a study of a mutant IDH1 vaccine in newly diagnosed glioma. Overall study context: Patients began vaccination 4-6 weeks after radiotherapy alone, or with temozolomide cycles. Sex distribution of treated patients was approximately 62% male and about 38% female; mean age was roughly 37 years.

Generated by immunoSEQ multiplex PCR, the TCRdb table keeps only in-frame clones and is missing some. This repertoire shows about 68,000 clones, less than 90% found once; its top ten account for 10% to 15%. Time point noted: week 35, safety follow-up. One vaccine dose held 300 ug of mutant IDH1 20-mer peptide and came with topical imiquimod. Eight vaccinations were given in weeks 1, 3, 5, 7, 11, 15, 19 and 23. There were new WHO grade 3 or 4 astrocytomas in the donors, and these were IDH1-mutant and ATRX-lost. The length of the CDR3 is 12 residues. With 5 bases removed from V and 3 bases from J, the gap between germline ends came to 8 bases. The germline V gene encodes CDR1 MNHNS and CDR2 SASEGT. Of note for this clone: Its cognate antigen is unknown.

This TCR was sampled from a man between 18 and 35 years old with glioma. The chain combines TRBV6-1 with TRBJ2-7, with D hard to call. Sample: PBMCs, taken from a glioma patient whose treatment included an IDH1 peptide vaccine. The CDR3 sequence is CASSQRIYEQYF. The CDR3 DNA sequence: TGTGCCAGCAGTCAGAGAATCTACGAGCAGTACTTC.